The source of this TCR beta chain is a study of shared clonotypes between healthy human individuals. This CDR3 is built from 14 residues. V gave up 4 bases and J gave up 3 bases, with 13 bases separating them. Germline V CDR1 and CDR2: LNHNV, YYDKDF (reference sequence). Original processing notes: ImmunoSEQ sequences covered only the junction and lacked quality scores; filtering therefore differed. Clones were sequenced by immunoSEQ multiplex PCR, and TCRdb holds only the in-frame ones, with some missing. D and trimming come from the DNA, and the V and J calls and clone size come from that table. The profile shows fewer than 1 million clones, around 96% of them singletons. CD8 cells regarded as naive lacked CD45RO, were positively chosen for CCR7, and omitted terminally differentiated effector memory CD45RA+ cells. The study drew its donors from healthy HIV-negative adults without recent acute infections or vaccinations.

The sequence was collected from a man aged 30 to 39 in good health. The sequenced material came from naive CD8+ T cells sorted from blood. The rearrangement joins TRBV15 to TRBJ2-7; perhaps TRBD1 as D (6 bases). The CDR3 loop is CATSTGDKSYEQYF. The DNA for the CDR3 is TGTGCCACCAGCACCGGGGACAAAAGCTACGAGCAGTACTTC.